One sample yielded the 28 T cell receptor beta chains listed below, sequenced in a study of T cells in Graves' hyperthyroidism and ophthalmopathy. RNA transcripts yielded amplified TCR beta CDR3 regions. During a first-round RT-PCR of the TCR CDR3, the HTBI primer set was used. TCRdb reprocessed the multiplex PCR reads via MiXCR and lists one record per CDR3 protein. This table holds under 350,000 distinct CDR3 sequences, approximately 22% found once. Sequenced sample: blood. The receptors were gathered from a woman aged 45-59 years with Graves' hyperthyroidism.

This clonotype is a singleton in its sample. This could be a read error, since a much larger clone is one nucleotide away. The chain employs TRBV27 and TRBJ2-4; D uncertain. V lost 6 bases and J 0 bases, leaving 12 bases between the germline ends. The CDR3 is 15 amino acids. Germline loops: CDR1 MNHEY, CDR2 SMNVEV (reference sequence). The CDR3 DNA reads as TGTGCCAGCAGGCCGGTGGGTGAAGCCAAAAACATTCAGTACTTC. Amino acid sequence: CASRPVGEAKNIQYF.

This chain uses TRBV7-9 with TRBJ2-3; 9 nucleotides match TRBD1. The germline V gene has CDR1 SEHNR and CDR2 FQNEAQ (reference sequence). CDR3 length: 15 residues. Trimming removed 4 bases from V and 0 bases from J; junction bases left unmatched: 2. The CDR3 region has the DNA TGTGCCAGCAGCTGGGGACAGGGAAGCACAGATACGCAGTATTTT. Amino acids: CASSWGQGSTDTQYF.

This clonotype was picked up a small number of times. CDR3 sequence reads: CASSQTRDSGNTQYF. CDR3 bases: TGTGCCAGCAGTCAGACTAGGGACTCTGGAAATACGCAGTATTTT. This rearrangement joins TRBV6-1 to TRBJ2-3, with D tentatively TRBD2 (6 bases). The CDR3 is 15 amino acids. V was trimmed by 5 bases and J by 7 bases, leaving 19 bases between them. Germline CDR1 and CDR2: MNHNS and SASEGT.

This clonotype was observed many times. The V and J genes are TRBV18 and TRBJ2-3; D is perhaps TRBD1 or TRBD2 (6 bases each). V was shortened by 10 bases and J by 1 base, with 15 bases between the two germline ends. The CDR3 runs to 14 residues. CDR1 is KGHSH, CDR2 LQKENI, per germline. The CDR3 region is CATNRGQGTDTQYF. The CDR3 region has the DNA TGTGCCACCAACCGGGGGCAGGGCACAGATACGCAGTATTTT. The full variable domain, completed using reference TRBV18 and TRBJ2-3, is NAGVMQNPRHLVRRRGQEARLRCSPMKGHSHVYWYRQLPEEGLKFMVYLQKENIIDESGMPKERFSAEFPKEGPSILRIQQVVRGDSAAYFCATNRGQGTDTQYFGPGTRLTVL.

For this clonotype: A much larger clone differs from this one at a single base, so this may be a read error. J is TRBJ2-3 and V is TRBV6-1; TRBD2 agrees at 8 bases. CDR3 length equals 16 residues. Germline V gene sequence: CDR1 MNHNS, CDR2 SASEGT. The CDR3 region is CATSDLGAGGTDTQYF. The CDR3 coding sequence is TGTGCCACCAGTGATTTGGGTGCGGGGGGAACGGATACGCAGTATTTT.

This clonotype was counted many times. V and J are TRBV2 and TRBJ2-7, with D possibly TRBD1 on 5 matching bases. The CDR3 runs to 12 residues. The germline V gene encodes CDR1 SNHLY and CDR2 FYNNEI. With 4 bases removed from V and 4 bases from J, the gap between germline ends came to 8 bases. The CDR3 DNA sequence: TGTGCCAGCAGTGTTTCAGGGTACGAGCAGTACTTC. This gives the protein CASSVSGYEQYF. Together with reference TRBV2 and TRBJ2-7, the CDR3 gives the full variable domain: EPEVTQTPSHQVTQMGQEVILRCVPISNHLYFYWYRQILGQKVEFLVSFYNNEISEKSEIFDDQFSVERPDGSNFTLKIRSTKLEDSAMYFCASSVSGYEQYFGPGTRLTVT.

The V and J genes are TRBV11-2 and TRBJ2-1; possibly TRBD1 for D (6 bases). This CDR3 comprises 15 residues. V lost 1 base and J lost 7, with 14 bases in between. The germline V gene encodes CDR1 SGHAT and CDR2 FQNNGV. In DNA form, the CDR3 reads TGTGCCAGCAGCTTAGGCCAAAAAGACAGGAATGAGCAGTTCTTC. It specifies CASSLGQKDRNEQFF. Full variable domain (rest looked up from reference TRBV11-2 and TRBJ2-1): EAGVAQSPRYKIIEKRQSVAFWCNPISGHATLYWYQQILGQGPKLLIQFQNNGVVDDSQLPKDRFSAERLKGVDSTLKIQPAKLEDSAVYLCASSLGQKDRNEQFFGPGTRLTVL.

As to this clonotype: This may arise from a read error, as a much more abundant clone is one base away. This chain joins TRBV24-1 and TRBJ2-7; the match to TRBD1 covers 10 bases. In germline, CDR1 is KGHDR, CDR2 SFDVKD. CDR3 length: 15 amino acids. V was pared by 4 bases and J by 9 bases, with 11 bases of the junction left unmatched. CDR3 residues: CATSDQGQGFHGQYF. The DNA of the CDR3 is TGTGCCACCAGTGACCAGGGACAGGGGTTCCACGGGCAGTACTTC.

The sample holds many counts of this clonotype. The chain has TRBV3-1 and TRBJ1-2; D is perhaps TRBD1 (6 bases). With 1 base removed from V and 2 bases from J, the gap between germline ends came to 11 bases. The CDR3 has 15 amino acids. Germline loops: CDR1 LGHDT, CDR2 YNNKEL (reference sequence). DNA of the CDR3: TGTGCCAGCAGCCAAGGGGCACAGGGAAACTATGGCTACACCTTC. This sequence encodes CASSQGAQGNYGYTF.

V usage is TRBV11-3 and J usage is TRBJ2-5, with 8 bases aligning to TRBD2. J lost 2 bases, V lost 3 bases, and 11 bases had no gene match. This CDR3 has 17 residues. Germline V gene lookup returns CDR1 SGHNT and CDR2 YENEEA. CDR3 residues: CASSFPTSAGGQETQYF. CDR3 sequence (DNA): TGTGCCAGCAGCTTTCCGACTAGCGCGGGTGGGCAAGAGACCCAGTACTTC.

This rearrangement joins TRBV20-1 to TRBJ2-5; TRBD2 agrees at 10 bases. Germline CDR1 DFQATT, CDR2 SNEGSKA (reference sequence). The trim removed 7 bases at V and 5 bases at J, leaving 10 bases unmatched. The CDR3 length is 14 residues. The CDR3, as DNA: TGCAGTGTAGTACCTAGCGGGAGAGTCGAGACCCAGTACTTC. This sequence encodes CSVVPSGRVETQYF.

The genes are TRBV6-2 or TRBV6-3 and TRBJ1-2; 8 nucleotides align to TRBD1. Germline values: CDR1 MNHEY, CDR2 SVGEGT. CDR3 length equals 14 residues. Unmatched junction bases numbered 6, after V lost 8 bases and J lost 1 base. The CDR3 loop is CASGGQGLNYGYTF. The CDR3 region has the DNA TGTGCCAGCGGCGGACAGGGCCTTAACTATGGCTACACCTTC.

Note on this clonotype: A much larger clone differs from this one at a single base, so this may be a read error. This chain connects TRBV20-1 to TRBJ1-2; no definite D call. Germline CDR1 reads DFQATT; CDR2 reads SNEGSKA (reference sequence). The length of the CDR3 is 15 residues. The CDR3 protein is CSALEATSRAYGYAF. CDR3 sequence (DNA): TGCAGTGCCTTAGAGGCGACTTCGAGGGCCTATGGCTACGCCTTC.

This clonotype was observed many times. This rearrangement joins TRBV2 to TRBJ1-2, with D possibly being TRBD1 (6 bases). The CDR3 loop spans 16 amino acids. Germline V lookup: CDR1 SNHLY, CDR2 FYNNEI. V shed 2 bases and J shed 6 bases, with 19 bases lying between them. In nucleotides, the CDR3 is TGTGCCAGCAGTGAAACGAAACTTCCAGGGGACAATGGCTACACCTTC. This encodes CASSETKLPGDNGYTF.

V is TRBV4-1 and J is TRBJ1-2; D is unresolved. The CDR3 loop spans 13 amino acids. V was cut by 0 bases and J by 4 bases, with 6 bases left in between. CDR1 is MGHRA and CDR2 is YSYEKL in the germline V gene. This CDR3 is CASSQEGFYGYTF. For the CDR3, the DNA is TGCGCCAGCAGCCAAGAGGGATTCTATGGCTACACCTTC.

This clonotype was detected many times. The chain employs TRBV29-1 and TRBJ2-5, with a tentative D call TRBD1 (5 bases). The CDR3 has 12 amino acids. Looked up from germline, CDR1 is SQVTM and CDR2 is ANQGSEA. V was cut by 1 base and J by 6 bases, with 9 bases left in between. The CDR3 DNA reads TGCAGCGTTGAAGTCCAGGGAAAGACCCAGTACTTC. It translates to CSVEVQGKTQYF.

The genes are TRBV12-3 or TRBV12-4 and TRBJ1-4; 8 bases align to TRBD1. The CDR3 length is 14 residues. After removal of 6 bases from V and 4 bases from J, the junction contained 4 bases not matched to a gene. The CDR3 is CASRKTGVNEKLFF. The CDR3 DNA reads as TGTGCCAGCAGGAAGACAGGGGTTAATGAAAAACTGTTTTTT.

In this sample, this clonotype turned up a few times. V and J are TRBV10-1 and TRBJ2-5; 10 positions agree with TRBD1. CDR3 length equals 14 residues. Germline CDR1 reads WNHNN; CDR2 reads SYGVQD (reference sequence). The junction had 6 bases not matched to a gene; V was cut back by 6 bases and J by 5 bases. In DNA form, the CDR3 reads TGCGCCAGCAGCTCGGGACAGGGGATGGAGACCCAGTACTTC. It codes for CASSSGQGMETQYF.

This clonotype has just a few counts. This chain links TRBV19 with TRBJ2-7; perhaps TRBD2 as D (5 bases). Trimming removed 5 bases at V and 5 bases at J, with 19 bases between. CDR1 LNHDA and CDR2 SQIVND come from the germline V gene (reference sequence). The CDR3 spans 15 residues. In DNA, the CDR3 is TGTGCCAGTAGTCCTCGAGGAGGTCCTCCTAACGAGCAGTACTTC. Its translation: CASSPRGGPPNEQYF.

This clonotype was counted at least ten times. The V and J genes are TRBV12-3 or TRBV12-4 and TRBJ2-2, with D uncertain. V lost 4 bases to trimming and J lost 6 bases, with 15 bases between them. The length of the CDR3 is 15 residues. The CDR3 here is CASSWAQDTSGELFF. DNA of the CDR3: TGTGCCAGCAGTTGGGCCCAAGACACGTCCGGGGAGCTGTTTTTT.

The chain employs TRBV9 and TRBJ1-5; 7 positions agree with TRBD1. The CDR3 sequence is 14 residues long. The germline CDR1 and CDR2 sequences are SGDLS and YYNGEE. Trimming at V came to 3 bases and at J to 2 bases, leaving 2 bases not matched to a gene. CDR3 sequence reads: CASSDGQGNQPQHF. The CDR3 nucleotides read TGTGCCAGCAGCGACGGACAGGGCAATCAGCCCCAGCATTTT.

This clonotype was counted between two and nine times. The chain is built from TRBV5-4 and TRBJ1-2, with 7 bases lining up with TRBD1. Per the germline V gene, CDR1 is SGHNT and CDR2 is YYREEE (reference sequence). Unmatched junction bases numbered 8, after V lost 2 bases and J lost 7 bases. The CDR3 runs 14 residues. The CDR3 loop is CASSFGQGESGYTF. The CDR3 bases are TGTGCCAGCAGCTTCGGGCAGGGGGAGTCTGGCTACACCTTC.

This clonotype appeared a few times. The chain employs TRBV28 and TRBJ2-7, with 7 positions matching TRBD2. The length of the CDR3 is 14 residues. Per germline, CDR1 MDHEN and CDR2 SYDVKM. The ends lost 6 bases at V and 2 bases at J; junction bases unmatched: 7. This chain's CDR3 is CASRTGGRAYEQYF. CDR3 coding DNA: TGTGCCAGCAGAACGGGGGGTAGGGCCTACGAGCAGTACTTC.

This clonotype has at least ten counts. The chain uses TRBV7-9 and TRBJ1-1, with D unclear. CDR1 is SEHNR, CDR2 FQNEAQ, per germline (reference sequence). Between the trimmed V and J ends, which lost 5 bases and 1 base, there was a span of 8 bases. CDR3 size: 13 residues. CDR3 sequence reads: CASSSSTNTEAFF. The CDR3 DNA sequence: TGTGCCAGCAGCAGCAGTACGAACACTGAAGCTTTCTTT.

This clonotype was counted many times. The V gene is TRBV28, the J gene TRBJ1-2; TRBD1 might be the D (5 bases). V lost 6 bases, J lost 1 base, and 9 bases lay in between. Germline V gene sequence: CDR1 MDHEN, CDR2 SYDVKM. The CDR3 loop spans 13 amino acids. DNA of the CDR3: TGTGCCAGCAGATCTCAGGGTAACTATGGCTACACCTTC. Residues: CASRSQGNYGYTF.

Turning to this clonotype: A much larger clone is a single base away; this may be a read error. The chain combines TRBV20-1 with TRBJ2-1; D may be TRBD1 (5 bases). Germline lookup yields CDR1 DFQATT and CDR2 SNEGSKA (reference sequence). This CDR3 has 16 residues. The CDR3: CSATQNRKGSYNGQFF. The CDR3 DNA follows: TGCAGTGCTACACAAAACAGGAAAGGCTCCTACAATGGGCAGTTCTTC.

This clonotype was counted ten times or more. The CDR3 region has the DNA TGCGCCAGCAGCCAAGGACTAGCGGGGATCAATGAGCAGTTCTTC. The encoded protein is CASSQGLAGINEQFF. The chain uses TRBV5-1 and TRBJ2-1, with 12 bases fitting TRBD2. The CDR3 extends over 15 amino acids. V lost 4 bases to trimming and J lost 6 bases; unmatched junction nucleotides: 5. The germline gives CDR1 SGHRS, CDR2 YFSETQ. The full variable domain, with the rest looked up from reference TRBV5-1 and TRBJ2-1, is KAGVTQTPRYLIKTRGQQVTLSCSPISGHRSVSWYQQTPGQGLQFLFEYFSETQRNKGNFPGRFSGRQFSNSRSEMNVSTLELGDSALYLCASSQGLAGINEQFFGPGTRLTVL.

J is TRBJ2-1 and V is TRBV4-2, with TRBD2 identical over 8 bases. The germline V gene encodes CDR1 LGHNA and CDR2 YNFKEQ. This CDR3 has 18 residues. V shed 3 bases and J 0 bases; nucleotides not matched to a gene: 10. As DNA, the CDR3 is TGTGCCAGCAGCCAGGGGCGGGCGGGAGGATACTCCTACAATGAGCAGTTCTTC. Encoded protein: CASSQGRAGGYSYNEQFF.